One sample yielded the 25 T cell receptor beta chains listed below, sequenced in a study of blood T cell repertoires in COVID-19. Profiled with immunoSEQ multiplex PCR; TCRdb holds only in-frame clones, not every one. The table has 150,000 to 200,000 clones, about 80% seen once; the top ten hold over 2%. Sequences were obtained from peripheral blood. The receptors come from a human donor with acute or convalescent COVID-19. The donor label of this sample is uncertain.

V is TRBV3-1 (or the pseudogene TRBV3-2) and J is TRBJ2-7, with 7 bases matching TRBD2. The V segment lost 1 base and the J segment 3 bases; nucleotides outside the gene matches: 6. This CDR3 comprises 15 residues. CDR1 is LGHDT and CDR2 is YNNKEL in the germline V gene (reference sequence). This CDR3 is CASSQGPSGIYEQYF. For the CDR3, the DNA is TGTGCCAGCAGCCAAGGTCCTAGCGGTATCTACGAGCAGTACTTC.

CDR3 DNA: TGCGCCAGCAGCTTGGGCCAGGGGCAAGGTACTGAAGCTTTCTTT. Encoded protein: CASSLGQGQGTEAFF. The chain couples TRBV5-1 to TRBJ1-1; maybe TRBD1 (6 bases). With 0 bases removed from V and 5 bases from J, the gap between germline ends came to 14 bases. In germline, CDR1 is SGHRS, CDR2 YFSETQ. The CDR3 covers 15 residues.

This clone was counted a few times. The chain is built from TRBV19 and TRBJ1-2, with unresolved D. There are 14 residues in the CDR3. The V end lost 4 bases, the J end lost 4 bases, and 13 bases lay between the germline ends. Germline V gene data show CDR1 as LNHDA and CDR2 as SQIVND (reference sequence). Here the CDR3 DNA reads TGTGCCAGTAGTAATCAGGTGGAAGGCTATGGCTACACCTTC. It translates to CASSNQVEGYGYTF.

The CDR3 protein is CATNRRYQETQYF. Written as DNA, the CDR3 is TGTGCCACCAACAGGCGGTACCAAGAGACCCAGTACTTC. J is TRBJ2-5 and V is TRBV15; possible D gene TRBD1, 5 bases. In germline, CDR1 is LNHNV, CDR2 YYDKDF (reference sequence). The CDR3 length is 13 residues. V was pared by 7 bases and J by 0 bases, with 9 bases between.

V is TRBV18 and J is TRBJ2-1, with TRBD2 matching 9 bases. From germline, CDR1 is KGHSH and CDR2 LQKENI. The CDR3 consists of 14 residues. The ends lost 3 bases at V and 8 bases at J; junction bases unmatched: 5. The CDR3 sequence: CASSPGLAYDEQFF. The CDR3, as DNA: TGTGCCAGCTCACCTGGACTAGCGTACGATGAGCAGTTCTTC. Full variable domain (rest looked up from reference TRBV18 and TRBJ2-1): NAGVMQNPRHLVRRRGQEARLRCSPMKGHSHVYWYRQLPEEGLKFMVYLQKENIIDESGMPKERFSAEFPKEGPSILRIQQVVRGDSAAYFCASSPGLAYDEQFFGPGTRLTVL.

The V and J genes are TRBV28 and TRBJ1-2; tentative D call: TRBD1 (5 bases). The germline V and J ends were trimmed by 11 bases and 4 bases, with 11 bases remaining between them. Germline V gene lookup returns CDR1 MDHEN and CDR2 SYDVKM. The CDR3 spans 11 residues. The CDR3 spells CAAGTAYGYTF. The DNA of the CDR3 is TGTGCCGCCGGGACTGCCTATGGCTACACCTTC.

Here the CDR3 DNA reads TGTGCCAGCAGCTTTCTTGCGGGGGGGGCTGACGGAAACACCATATATTTT. Its translation: CASSFLAGGADGNTIYF. The V gene is TRBV7-8, the J gene TRBJ1-3; D is perhaps TRBD1 (6 bases). Trimming removed 3 bases at V and 4 bases at J, with 19 bases between. The CDR3 is made up of 17 amino acids. In germline, CDR1 is SGHVS, CDR2 FQNEAQ.

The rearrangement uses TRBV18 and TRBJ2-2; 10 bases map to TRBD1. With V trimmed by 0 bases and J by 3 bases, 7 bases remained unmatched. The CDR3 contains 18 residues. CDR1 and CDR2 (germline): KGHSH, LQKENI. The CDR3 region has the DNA TGTGCCAGCTCACCACCGACAGGGGGCGGCGTCGACACCGGGGAGCTGTTTTTT. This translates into CASSPPTGGGVDTGELFF.

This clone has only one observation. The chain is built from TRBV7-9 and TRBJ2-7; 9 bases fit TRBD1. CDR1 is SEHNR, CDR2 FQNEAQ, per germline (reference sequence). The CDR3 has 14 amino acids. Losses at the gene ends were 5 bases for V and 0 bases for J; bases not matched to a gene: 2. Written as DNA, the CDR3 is TGTGCCAGCAGCCCGACAGGGGGCTCCTACGAGCAGTACTTC. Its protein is CASSPTGGSYEQYF.

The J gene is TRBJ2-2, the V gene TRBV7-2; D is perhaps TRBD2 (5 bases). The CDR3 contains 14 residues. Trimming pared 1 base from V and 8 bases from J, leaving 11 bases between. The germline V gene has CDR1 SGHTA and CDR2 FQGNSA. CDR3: CASSLGHSVGELFF. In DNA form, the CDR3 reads TGTGCCAGCAGCTTAGGCCATAGCGTTGGGGAGCTGTTTTTT.

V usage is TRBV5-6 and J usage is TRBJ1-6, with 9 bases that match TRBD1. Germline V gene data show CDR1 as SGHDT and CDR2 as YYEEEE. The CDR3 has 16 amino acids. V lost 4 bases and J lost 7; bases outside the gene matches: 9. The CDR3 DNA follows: TGTGCCAGCAGCCAACTCGGGACAGGGTCGAATTCACCCCTCCACTTT. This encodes CASSQLGTGSNSPLHF.

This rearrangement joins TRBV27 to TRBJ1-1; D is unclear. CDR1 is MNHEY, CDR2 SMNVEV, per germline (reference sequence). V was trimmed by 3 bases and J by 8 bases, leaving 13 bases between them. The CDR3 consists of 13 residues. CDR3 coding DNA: TGTGCCAGCAGTTTTCGGTCCAGGAGGGAAGCTTTCTTT. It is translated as CASSFRSRREAFF.

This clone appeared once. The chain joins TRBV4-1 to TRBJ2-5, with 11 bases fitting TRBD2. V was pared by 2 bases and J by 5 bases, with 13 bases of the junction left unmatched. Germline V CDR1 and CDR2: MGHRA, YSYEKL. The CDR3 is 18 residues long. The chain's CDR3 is CASSQNKVSGGGWETQYF. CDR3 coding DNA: TGCGCCAGCAGCCAAAATAAAGTTAGCGGGGGGGGTTGGGAGACCCAGTACTTC.

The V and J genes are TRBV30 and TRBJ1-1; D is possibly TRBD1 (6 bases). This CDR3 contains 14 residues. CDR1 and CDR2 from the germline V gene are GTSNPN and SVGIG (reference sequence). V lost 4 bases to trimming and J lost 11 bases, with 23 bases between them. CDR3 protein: CAWIPKGGLVGAFF. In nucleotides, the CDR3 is TGTGCCTGGATCCCGAAGGGGGGGCTGGTTGGGGCTTTCTTT.

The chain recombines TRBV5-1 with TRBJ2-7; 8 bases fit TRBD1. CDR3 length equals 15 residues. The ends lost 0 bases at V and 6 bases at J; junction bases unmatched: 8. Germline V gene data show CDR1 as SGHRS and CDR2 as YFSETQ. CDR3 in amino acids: CASSLGGQVASEQYF. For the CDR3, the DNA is TGCGCCAGCAGCTTGGGGGGACAGGTCGCCTCCGAGCAGTACTTC.

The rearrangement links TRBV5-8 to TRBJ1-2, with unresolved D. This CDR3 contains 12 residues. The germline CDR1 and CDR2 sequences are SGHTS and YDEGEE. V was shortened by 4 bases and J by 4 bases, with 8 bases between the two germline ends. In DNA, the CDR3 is TGTGCCAGCAGCAGGAGAAGCTATGGCTACACCTTC. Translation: CASSRRSYGYTF.

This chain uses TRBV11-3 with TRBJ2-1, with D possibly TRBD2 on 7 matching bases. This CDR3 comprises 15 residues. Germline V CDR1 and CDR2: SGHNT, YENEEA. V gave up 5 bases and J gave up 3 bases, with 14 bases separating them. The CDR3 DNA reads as TGTGCCAGCAGCCAAGGGGGGGGGAACTACAATGAGCAGTTCTTC. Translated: CASSQGGGNYNEQFF.

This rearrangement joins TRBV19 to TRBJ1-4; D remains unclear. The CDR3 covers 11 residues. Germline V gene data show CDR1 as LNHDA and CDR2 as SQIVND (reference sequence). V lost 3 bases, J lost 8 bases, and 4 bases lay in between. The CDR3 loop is CASSISEKLFF. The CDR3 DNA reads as TGTGCCAGTAGTATTTCAGAAAAACTGTTTTTT.

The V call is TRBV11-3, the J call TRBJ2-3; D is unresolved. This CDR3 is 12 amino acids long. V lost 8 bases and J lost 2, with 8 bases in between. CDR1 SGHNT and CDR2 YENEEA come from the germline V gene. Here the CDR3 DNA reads TGTGCCAGCGGCCAGGACACAGATACGCAGTATTTT. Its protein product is CASGQDTDTQYF.

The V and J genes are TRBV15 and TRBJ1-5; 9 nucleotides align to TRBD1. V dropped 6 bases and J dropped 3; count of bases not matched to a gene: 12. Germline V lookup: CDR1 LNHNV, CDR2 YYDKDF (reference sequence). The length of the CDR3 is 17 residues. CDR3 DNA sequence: TGTGCCACCAGGCTTGGGACAGGGATCGTTCCCAATCAGCCCCAGCATTTT. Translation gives CATRLGTGIVPNQPQHF.

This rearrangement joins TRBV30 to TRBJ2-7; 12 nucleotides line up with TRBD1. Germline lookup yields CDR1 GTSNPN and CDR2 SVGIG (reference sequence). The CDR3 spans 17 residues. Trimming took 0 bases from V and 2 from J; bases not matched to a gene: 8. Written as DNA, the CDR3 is TGTGCCTGGAGTGTAGGGACAGGGGGCACATCCGCCTACGAGCAGTACTTC. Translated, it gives CAWSVGTGGTSAYEQYF. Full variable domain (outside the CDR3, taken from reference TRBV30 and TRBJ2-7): SQTIHQWPATLVQPVGSPLSLECTVEGTSNPNLYWYRQAAGRGLQLLFYSVGIGQISSEVPQNLSASRPQDRQFILSSKKLLLSDSGFYLCAWSVGTGGTSAYEQYFGPGTRLTVT.

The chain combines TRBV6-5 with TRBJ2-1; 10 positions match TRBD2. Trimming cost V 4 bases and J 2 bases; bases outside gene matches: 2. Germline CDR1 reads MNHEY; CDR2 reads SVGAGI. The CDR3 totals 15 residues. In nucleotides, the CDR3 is TGTGCCAGCAGTTCAACTAGCGGGGCCTACAATGAGCAGTTCTTC. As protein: CASSSTSGAYNEQFF.

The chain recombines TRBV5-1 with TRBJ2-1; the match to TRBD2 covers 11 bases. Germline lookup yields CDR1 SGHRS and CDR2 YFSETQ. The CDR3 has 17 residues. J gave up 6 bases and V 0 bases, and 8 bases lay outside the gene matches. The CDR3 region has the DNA TGCGCCAGCAGCTTGGCCGCTAGCGGGGGGCCATTCAATGAGCAGTTCTTC. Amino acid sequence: CASSLAASGGPFNEQFF.

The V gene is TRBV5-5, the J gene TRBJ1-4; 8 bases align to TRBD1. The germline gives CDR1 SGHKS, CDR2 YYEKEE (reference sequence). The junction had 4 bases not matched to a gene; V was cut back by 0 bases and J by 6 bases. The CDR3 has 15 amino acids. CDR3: CASSLGQGAYEKLFF. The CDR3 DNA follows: TGTGCCAGCAGCTTGGGGCAGGGGGCTTATGAAAAACTGTTTTTT.

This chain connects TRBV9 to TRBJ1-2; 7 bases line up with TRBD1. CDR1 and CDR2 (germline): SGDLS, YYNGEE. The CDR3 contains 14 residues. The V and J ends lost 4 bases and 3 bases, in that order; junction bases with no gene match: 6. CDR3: CASSPGQGDYGYTF. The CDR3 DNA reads TGTGCCAGCAGCCCAGGGCAGGGGGACTATGGCTACACCTTC.